The rows below give T cell receptor beta chains drawn from one sample of a study of OX40 agonist ivuxolimab in advanced cancers. Some clones are missing from TCRdb's copy, which holds only in-frame ones; the method was immunoSEQ multiplex PCR. Of 85,000 to 100,000 clones in the sample, about 92% were seen once. The sample was CD4+ or CD8+ T cells sorted from blood, taken in a trial of the OX40 agonist ivuxolimab. The receptors were sampled from an adult with an advanced solid tumor such as melanoma, head and neck, liver or kidney cancer. CDR3s include the opening cysteine and the closing phenylalanine or tryptophan. A D gene is named only where the DNA matches it firmly. Only some rows state a clone size, as once, few, many or a class for expanded clones.

>TRBV5-6|TRBJ2-3|NA|NA
CASSFQTDTQYF
TGTGCCAGCAGCTTTCAGACAGATACGCAGTATTTT
>TRBV5-4|TRBJ2-1|NA|NA
CASSLSTSLAWNEQFF
TGTGCCAGCAGCTTAAGTACTAGCTTGGCGTGGAATGAGCAGTTCTTC
>TRBV5-1|TRBJ2-1|NA|NA
CASSSSWVALGGFNEQFF
TGCGCCAGCAGCTCATCGTGGGTAGCTTTAGGGGGGTTCAATGAGCAGTTCTTC
>TRBV6-4|TRBJ2-1|NA|TRBD2
CASSDSTGRAHNEQFF
TGTGCCAGCAGTGACTCGACCGGGAGGGCACACAATGAGCAGTTCTTC
>TRBV30|TRBJ1-1|NA|NA
CAWQGISAEAFF
TGTGCCTGGCAGGGTATAAGTGCTGAAGCTTTCTTT
>TRBV7-3|TRBJ2-1|NA|TRBD1
CASSLNRDRAYNEQFF
TGTGCCAGCAGCTTAAACCGGGACAGGGCATACAATGAGCAGTTCTTC
>TRBV28|TRBJ1-5|NA|NA
CAHSKGGFSNQPQHF
TGTGCTCATAGTAAGGGGGGTTTCAGCAATCAGCCCCAGCATTTT
>TRBV30|TRBJ1-5|once|NA
CAWSVGGHNQPQHF
TGTGCCTGGAGTGTAGGGGGACACAATCAGCCCCAGCATTTT
>TRBV28|TRBJ1-2|NA|TRBD1
CASSHRQGEDGYTF
TGTGCCAGCAGTCACCGACAGGGGGAAGATGGCTACACCTTC
>TRBV14|TRBJ2-3|NA|NA
CASTTGASTDTQYF
TGTGCCAGCACAACGGGGGCAAGCACAGATACGCAGTATTTT
>TRBV6-5|TRBJ2-2|NA|NA
CASSNAQTGELFF
TGTGCCAGCAGTAACGCCCAGACCGGGGAGCTGTTTTTT
>TRBV30|TRBJ2-5|NA|NA
CAWSVGSLETQYF
TGTGCCTGGAGTGTAGGCTCGCTGGAGACCCAGTACTTC
>TRBV28|TRBJ1-5|NA|TRBD1
CASLRTGGHQPQHF
TGTGCCAGCCTAAGGACAGGGGGCCATCAGCCCCAGCATTTT
>TRBV28|TRBJ1-5|NA|NA
CASRLPYWDSNQPQHF
TGTGCCAGCAGACTACCCTACTGGGATAGCAATCAGCCCCAGCATTTT
>TRBV29-1|TRBJ2-7|NA|NA
CSVEEGGGDYEQYF
TGCAGCGTTGAAGAAGGTGGGGGAGACTACGAGCAGTACTTC
>TRBV5-1|TRBJ2-7|NA|NA
CASSPDGGSYEQYF
TGCGCCAGCAGCCCGGACGGGGGTTCCTACGAGCAGTACTTC
>TRBV28|TRBJ2-7|NA|NA
CASSLFPHEQYF
TGTGCCAGCAGTTTATTCCCCCACGAGCAGTACTTC
>TRBV13|TRBJ2-1|NA|TRBD2
CASSLVGREIRNEQFF
TGTGCCAGCAGCTTAGTTGGGCGGGAGATTAGAAATGAGCAGTTCTTC
>TRBV7-9|TRBJ2-1|NA|NA
CASSSLDLVLGAEQFF
TGTGCCAGCAGCTCCCTTGACTTAGTATTGGGAGCCGAGCAGTTCTTC
>TRBV11-3|TRBJ1-3|NA|NA
CASSRRVTSGNTIYF
TGTGCCAGCAGCCGGAGGGTAACCTCTGGAAACACCATATATTTT
>TRBV25-1|TRBJ1-6|once|NA
CASSGIPLKGPLHF
TGTGCCAGCAGTGGGATTCCTCTAAAGGGACCCCTCCACTTT
>TRBV6-5|TRBJ2-7|NA|NA
CASRRTVQTYEQYF
TGTGCCAGTCGCAGGACAGTACAGACCTACGAGCAGTACTTC
>TRBV14|TRBJ1-1|NA|NA
CASSRLGGVGTEAFF
TGTGCCAGCAGCCGCCTCGGTGGGGTGGGCACTGAAGCTTTCTTT
>TRBV27|TRBJ1-5|NA|TRBD1
CASSPSTGRQPQHF
TGTGCCAGCAGTCCCTCGACAGGGAGGCAGCCCCAGCATTTT
>TRBV30|TRBJ2-3|NA|NA
CAWSPYTDTQYF
TGTGCCTGGAGTCCTTACACAGATACGCAGTATTTT
>TRBV30|TRBJ1-4|NA|TRBD1
CAWSEGGGKLFF
TGTGCCTGGAGTGAAGGGGGCGGAAAACTGTTTTTT
>TRBV28|TRBJ2-7|NA|NA
CASSPVRDTAREQYF
TGTGCCAGCAGTCCCGTGAGGGACACAGCTAGGGAGCAGTACTTC
>TRBV9|TRBJ1-2|NA|NA
CASSVEPFANYGYTF
TGTGCCAGCAGCGTAGAACCATTCGCTAACTATGGCTACACCTTC
>TRBV9|TRBJ1-4|NA|TRBD1
CASSFRTGANEKLFF
TGTGCCAGCAGCTTTCGGACAGGAGCTAATGAAAAACTGTTTTTT
>TRBV6-6|TRBJ1-1|NA|NA
CASRFPGRPNTEAFF
TGTGCCAGCAGGTTCCCTGGCAGACCGAACACTGAAGCTTTCTTT